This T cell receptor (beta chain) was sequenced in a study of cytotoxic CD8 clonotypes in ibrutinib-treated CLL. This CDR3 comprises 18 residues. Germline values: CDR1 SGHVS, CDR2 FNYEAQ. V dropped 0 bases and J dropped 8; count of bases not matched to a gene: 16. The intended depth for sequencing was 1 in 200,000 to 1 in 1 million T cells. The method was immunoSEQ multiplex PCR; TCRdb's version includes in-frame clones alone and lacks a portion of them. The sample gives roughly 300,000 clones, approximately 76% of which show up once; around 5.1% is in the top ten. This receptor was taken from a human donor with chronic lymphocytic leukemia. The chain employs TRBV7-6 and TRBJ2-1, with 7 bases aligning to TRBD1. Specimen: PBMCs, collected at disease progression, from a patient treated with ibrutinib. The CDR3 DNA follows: TGTGCCAGCAGCTTAGCGCTTCGGACAGGTACGTCTCGGGATGAGCAGTTCTTC. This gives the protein CASSLALRTGTSRDEQFF.